This entry features one T cell receptor (beta chain) sequence. Its antigen has not been determined. Per-base quality was not reported, and no clone a single base away is much larger than it. These data originate in a study of shared clonotypes between healthy human individuals (TCRdb year 2020). In the study overall: A few men and two women, aged 18 to 49 years, made up the cohort. For each donor, CD4 naive and CD4 memory were each given three plates, CD8 naive was given two plates, and CD8 memory was given one plate. To estimate repertoire size and how much clonotype sharing occurs between individuals, the study deeply sequenced the blood TCR repertoires of several healthy adults. Different laboratories and diverse techniques were used to prepare libraries and sequence TCR repertoires, to increase sequencing depth and limit assay-specific biases. Each donor's leukapheresis produced roughly between roughly 0.85 and 9.5 billion PBMCs. Study-level results and caveats: Based on pairwise subsampling, the degree of clonotype sharing among donors was expected to be affected by sequencing depth. Sharing across several donors was observed for about 5% of naive CD4, under 4% of naive CD8, over 2% of memory CD4, and less than 0.45% of memory CD8 clonotypes. Larger estimated clonotype richness was generally found for naive subsets than for memory subsets. Only blood was sampled, and tissue TCR repertoires likely differ from those in blood. Higher generation probabilities were observed for clonotypes shared by all four sorted-subset donors than for non-shared clonotypes. Because the study included a small number of donors, the genetic and exposure-history diversity represented was limited. Incomplete sequencing was indicated by rarefaction of sorted-subset datasets, despite the large sequencing depth.

Using the deep immunoSEQ assay, multiplex PCR amplified TCR CDR3 regions from genomic DNA. Extracted genomic DNA from each cell subset was distributed evenly across all wells of several immunoSEQ 96-well plates, and each plate was treated as a replicate. For sorted subsets, approximately 210 ng of genomic DNA, equivalent to some 30,000 T cell genomes, went into each replicate PCR. Purified libraries were quantified with a Qubit 3.0 fluorometer, sized on a Bioanalyzer 2100, and re-quantified with the KAPA Library Quantification kit. A separate single-read 150-cycle Illumina NextSeq 550 flow cell was used to sequence each immunoSEQ 96-well plate. The study's processing was this. Because only junctional sequences without quality scores were contained in the immunoSEQ output, filtering matching that applied to full-length reads could not be performed. To assign V/J genes and CDR3, sequences were annotated against IMGT germline references using PyIR, a Python wrapper for IgBLAST v1.9. Reads with weak V/J assignments (E-value above 1e-6), missing CDR3, stop codons, out-of-frame junctions, or ambiguous translated residues were removed. V3J clonotypes were defined by identical inferred V gene, J gene, and CDR3 amino acid sequence. The percentage overlap between two repertoires was calculated by dividing the number of shared unique clonotypes by the size of the smaller repertoire. Repertoire richness was assessed with RTK rarefaction, the Chao1 estimator, and Recon v2.1 estimates of unobserved clonotypes. For all TCRbeta clonotypes obtained by the gDNA method from several donors, generation probabilities were computed with OLGA. TCRdb holds this immuneACCESS table with in-frame rearrangements only. Some clones are missing; in checked studies, unresolved V genes explain under half, and the rest has no known cause. V and J calls plus clone size are reproduced from that table; the DNA served to infer D and trimming. Across this sample there are millions of clones, with roughly nine tenths seen only once. Together, the top ten hold over 0.12% of the sample.

The donors were healthy, HIV-negative adults who had no recently reported acute infections or vaccinations. Every donor was a Caucasian adult residing in Nashville, Tennessee, USA. CD4+ T cells were enriched through magnetic negative selection, after which naive cells were positively selected on CD45RA and the remaining negative fraction served as the memory subset. After blood collection by leukapheresis, PBMCs were isolated using Ficoll-Histopaque density gradient centrifugation and then cryopreserved in the vapor phase of liquid nitrogen. Analytical flow cytometry was used to check the purity and quantity of every magnetically sorted T cell population. Each sorted fraction had its genomic DNA isolated and then quantified by UV absorbance on a Nanodrop 2000c. This receptor was taken from a young man in good health. Sequencing was performed on naive CD4+ T cells sorted from blood. Reading the label with the study, this specimen's cell subset or site is: CD45RA+ positively selected.

The DNA reads TGTGCCAGCAGCGCGCGGGGGGGAAGCACAGATACGCAGTATTTT. Its protein reads: CASSARGGSTDTQYF. The chain is assembled from TRBV11-2 and TRBJ2-3; the junction holds 9 bases that match TRBD2. Its CDR3 holds 15 amino acids, cysteine through phenylalanine. This entry keeps only the CDR3 DNA: 45 bases, framed from base 1. CDR1 and CDR2 (SGHAT, FQNNGV) derive from the germline V gene. The junction shows trimming of 5 bases on V and 0 bases on J, and the gene matches do not reach 3 bases of it.